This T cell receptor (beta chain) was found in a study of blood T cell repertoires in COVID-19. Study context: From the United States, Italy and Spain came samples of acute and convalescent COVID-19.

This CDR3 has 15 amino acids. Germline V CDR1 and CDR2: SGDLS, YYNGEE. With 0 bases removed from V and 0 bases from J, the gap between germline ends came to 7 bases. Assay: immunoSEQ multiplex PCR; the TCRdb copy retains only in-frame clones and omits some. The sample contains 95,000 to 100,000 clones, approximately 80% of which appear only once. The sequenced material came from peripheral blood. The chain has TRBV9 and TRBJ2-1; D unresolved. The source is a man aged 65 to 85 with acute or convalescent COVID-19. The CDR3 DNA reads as TGTGCCAGCAGCGTAGTGCCAGACTCCTACAATGAGCAGTTCTTC. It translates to CASSVVPDSYNEQFF.